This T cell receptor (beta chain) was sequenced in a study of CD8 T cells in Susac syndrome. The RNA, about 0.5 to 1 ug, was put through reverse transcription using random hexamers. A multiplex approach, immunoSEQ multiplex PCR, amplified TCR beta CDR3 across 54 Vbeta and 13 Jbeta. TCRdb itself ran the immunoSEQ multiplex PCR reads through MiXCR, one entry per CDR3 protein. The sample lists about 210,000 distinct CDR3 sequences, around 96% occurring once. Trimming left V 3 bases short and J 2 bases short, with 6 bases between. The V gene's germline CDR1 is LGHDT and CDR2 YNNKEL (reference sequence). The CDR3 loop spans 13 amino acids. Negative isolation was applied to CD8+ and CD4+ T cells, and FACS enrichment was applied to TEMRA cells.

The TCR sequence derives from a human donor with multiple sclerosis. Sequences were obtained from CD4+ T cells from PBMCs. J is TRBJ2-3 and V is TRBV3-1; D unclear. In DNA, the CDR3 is TGTGCCAGCAGCCAGAGAAACACAGATACGCAGTATTTT. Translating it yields CASSQRNTDTQYF.